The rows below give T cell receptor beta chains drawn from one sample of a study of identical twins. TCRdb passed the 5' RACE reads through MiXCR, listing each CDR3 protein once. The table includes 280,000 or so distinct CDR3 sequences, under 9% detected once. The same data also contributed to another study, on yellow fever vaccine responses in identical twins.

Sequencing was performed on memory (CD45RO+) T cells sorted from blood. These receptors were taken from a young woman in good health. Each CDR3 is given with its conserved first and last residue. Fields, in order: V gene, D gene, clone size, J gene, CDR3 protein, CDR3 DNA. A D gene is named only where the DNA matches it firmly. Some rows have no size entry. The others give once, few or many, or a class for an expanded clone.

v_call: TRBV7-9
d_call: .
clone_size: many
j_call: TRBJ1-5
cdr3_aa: CASSLGPMQPQHF
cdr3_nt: TGTGCCAGCAGCTTGGGCCCTATGCAGCCCCAGCATTTT

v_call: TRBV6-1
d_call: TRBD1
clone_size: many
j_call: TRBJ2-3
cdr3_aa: CASSPPGQGGNTQYF
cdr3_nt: TGTGCCAGCAGCCCTCCGGGACAGGGAGGCAATACGCAGTATTTT

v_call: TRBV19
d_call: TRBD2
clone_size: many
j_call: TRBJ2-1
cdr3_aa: CASSIAPAGGYNEQFF
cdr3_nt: TGTGCCAGTAGTATAGCCCCAGCGGGAGGATACAATGAGCAGTTCTTC

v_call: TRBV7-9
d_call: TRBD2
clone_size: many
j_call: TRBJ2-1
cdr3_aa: CASSLFSGRVTNEQFF
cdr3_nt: TGTGCCAGCAGCTTATTTTCCGGGAGGGTGACCAATGAGCAGTTCTTC

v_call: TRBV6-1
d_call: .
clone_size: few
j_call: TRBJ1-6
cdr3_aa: CASSVVSGTRNSPLHF
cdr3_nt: TGTGCCAGCAGTGTCGTTAGTGGCACGAGAAATTCACCCCTCCACTTT

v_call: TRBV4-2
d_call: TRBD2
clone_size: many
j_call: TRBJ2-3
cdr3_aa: CASSSQPGGAIGDTQYF
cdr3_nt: TGTGCCAGCAGCTCCCAACCCGGGGGGGCTATTGGAGATACGCAGTATTTT

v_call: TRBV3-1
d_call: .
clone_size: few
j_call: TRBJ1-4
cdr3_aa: CASSQDLGQLNEKLFF
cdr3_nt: TGTGCCAGCAGCCAAGATCTAGGACAGCTTAATGAAAAACTGTTTTTT

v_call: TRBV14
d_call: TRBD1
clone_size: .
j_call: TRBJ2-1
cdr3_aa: CASSHLPGQGLLLEQFF
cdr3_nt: TGTGCCAGCAGCCACCTCCCGGGACAGGGATTACTACTTGAGCAGTTCTTC

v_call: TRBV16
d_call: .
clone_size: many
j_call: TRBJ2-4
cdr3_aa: CASSQQKNIQYF
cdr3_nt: TGTGCCAGCAGCCAACAGAAAAACATTCAGTACTTC

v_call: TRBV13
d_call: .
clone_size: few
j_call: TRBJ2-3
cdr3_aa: CASSTRDHTTDTQYF
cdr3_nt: TGTGCCAGCAGCACCCGGGACCACACCACAGATACGCAGTATTTT

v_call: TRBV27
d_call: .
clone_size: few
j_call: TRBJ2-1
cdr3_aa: CASSPSTGNYNEQFF
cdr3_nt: TGTGCCAGCAGTCCCTCGACAGGCAACTACAATGAGCAGTTCTTC

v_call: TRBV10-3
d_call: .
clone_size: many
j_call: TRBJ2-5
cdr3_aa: CAISETARETQYF
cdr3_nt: TGTGCCATCAGTGAGACTGCTCGAGAGACCCAGTACTTC

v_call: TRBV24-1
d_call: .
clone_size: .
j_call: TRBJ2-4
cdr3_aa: CATSDPGGGDIQYF
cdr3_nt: TGTGCCACCAGTGATCCGGGGGGCGGCGACATTCAGTACTTC

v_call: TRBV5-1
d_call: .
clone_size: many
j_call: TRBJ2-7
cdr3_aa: CASSITDEQYF
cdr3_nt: TGCGCCAGCAGCATCACGGACGAGCAGTACTTC

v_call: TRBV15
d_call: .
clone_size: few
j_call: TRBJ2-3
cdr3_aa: CARGAGTDTQYF
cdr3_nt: TGTGCCCGGGGGGCTGGGACAGATACGCAGTATTTT

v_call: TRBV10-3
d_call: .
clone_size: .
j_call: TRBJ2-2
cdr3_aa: CAISESGSGSGELFF
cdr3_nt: TGTGCCATCAGTGAGTCCGGGAGTGGCTCCGGGGAGCTGTTTTTT

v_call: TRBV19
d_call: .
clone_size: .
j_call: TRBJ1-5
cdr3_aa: CASRIGRDITYSNQPQHF
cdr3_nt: TGTGCCAGTAGAATAGGCCGGGACATAACTTATAGCAATCAGCCCCAGCATTTT

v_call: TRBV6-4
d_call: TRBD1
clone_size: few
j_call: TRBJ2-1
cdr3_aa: CASSVSPGQVYNEQFF
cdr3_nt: TGTGCCAGCAGTGTAAGCCCGGGACAGGTCTACAATGAGCAGTTCTTC

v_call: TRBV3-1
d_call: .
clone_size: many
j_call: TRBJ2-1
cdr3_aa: CASSQGISGNEQFF
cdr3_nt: TGTGCCAGCAGCCAAGGAATCTCGGGAAATGAGCAGTTCTTC

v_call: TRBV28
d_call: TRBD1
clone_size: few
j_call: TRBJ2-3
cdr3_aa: CASSPNRGKITDTQYF
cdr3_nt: TGTGCCAGCAGCCCCAACAGGGGAAAAATCACAGATACGCAGTATTTT

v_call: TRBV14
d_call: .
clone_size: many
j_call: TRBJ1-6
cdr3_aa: CASSTGGNNSPLHF
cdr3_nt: TGTGCCAGCTCCACTGGAGGGAATAATTCACCCCTCCACTTT

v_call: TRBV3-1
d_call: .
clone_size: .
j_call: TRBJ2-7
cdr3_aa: CASSPGGISYEQYF
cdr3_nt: TGTGCCAGCAGCCCAGGCGGGATCTCCTACGAGCAGTACTTC

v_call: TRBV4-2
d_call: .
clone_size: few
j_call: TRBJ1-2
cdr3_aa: CASSQEGVELSTF
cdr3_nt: TGTGCCAGCAGCCAAGAGGGGGTTGAACTTTCCACCTTC

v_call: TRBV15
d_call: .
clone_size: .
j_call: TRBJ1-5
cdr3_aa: CATSTEIGANQPQHF
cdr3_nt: TGTGCCACCAGCACAGAAATAGGTGCCAATCAGCCCCAGCATTTT

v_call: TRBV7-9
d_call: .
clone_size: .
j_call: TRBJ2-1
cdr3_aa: CASSLPTWNEQFF
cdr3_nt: TGTGCCAGCAGCTTACCCACTTGGAATGAGCAGTTCTTC

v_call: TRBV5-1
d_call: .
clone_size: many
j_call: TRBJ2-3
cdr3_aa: CASSLLATKSTDTQYF
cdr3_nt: TGCGCCAGCAGCTTGTTAGCCACCAAGAGCACAGATACGCAGTATTTT

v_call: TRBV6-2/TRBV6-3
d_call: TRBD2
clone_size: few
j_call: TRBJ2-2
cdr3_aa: CASSYPQLAGEPGELFF
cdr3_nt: TGTGCCAGCAGTTACCCACAACTAGCGGGAGAACCCGGGGAGCTGTTTTTT

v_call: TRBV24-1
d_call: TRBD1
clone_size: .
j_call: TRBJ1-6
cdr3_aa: CATSAGTGDNSPLHF
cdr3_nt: TGTGCCACCAGTGCCGGGACAGGGGATAATTCACCCCTCCACTTT

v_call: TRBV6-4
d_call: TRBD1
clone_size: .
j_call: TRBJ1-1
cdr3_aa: CASSERTGAAEAFF
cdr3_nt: TGTGCCAGCAGCGAACGTACAGGGGCCGCTGAAGCTTTCTTT

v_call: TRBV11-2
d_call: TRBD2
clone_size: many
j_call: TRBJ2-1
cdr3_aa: CASSLLRGRTYNEQFF
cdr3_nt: TGTGCCAGCAGCCTACTCCGCGGGAGGACCTACAATGAGCAGTTCTTC

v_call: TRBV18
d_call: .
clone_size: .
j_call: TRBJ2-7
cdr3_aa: CASSPPDKPYEQYF
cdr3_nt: TGTGCCAGCTCACCTCCGGACAAGCCCTACGAGCAGTACTTC

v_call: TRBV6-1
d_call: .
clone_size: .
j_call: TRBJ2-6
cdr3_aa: CASSPSFSGANVLTF
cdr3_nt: TGTGCCAGCTCCCCCTCCTTCTCTGGGGCCAACGTCCTGACTTTC

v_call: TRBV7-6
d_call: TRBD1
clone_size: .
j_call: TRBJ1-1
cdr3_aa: CASSASTGVNTEAFF
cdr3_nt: TGTGCCAGCAGCGCCTCGACAGGGGTGAACACTGAAGCTTTCTTT

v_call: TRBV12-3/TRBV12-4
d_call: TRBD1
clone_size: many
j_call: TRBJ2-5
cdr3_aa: CASRPGQGAQETQYF
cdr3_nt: TGTGCCAGCAGACCGGGACAGGGAGCCCAAGAGACCCAGTACTTC

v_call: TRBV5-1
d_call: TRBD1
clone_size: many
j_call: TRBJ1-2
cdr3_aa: CASSFTGDGYTF
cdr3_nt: TGCGCCAGCAGCTTTACAGGGGATGGCTACACCTTC

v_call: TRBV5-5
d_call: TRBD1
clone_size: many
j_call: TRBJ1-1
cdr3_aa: CASSLQGATMNTEAFF
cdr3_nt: TGTGCCAGCAGCTTACAGGGGGCGACAATGAACACTGAAGCTTTCTTT

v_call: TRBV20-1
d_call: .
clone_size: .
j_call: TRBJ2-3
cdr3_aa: CSAPVSGKDTQYF
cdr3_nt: TGCAGTGCCCCAGTTTCCGGAAAAGATACGCAGTATTTT

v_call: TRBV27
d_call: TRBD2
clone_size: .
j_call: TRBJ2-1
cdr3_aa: CASSPLAGRNEQFF
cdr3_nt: TGTGCCAGCAGTCCACTAGCGGGGAGAAATGAGCAGTTCTTC

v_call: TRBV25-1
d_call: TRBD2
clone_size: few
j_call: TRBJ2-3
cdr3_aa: CASSDRQREITDTQYF
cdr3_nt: TGTGCCAGCAGTGATCGGCAGCGGGAGATAACAGATACGCAGTATTTT

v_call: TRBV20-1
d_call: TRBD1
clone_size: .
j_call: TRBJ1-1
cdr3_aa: CSARAPDRGDEAFF
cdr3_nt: TGCAGTGCTAGAGCCCCGGACAGGGGCGATGAAGCTTTCTTT

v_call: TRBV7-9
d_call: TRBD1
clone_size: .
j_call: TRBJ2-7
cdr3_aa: CASSATGGEYEQYF
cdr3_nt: TGTGCCAGCAGCGCAACAGGGGGCGAGTACGAGCAGTACTTC

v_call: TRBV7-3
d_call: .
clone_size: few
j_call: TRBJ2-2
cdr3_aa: CASSLTPVPTGELFF
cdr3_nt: TGTGCCAGCAGCTTAACTCCGGTTCCCACCGGGGAGCTGTTTTTT

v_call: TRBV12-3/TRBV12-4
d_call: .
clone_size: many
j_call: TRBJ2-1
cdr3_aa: CASRPGQRDNEQFF
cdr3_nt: TGTGCCAGCAGGCCGGGACAACGGGACAATGAGCAGTTCTTC

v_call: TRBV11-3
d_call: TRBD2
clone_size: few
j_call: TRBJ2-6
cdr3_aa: CASSLGGDPSANVLTF
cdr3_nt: TGTGCCAGCAGCCTTGGGGGGGACCCTTCCGCCAACGTCCTGACTTTC

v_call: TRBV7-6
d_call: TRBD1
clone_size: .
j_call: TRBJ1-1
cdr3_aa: CASSLARGTVLNTEAFF
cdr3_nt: TGTGCCAGCAGCTTAGCGAGGGGGACAGTTTTAAACACTGAAGCTTTCTTT

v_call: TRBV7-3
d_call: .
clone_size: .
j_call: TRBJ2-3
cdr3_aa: CASSSPPGQNTQYF
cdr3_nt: TGTGCCAGCAGCTCACCCCCGGGGCAGAATACGCAGTATTTT

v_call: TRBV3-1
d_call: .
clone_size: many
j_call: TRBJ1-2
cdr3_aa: CASSQRTVNYGYTF
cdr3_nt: TGTGCCAGCAGCCAAAGGACGGTTAACTATGGCTACACCTTC

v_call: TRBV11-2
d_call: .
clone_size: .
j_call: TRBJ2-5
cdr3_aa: CASSPWGSQETQYF
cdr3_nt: TGTGCCAGCAGCCCATGGGGAAGTCAAGAGACCCAGTACTTC

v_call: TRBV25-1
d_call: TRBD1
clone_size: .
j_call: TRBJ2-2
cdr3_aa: CASSDEGTGRVPGELFF
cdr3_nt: TGTGCCAGCAGTGACGAGGGGACAGGGAGGGTCCCTGGGGAGCTGTTTTTT